The 24 T cell receptor beta chains in this list originate from one sample, sequenced in a study of cytomegalovirus exposure and HLA in healthy donors. The PCR contained 60 Vbeta and 13 Jbeta primers. Measured with immunoSEQ multiplex PCR; TCRdb has only the in-frame clones, and not every one. The sample yields approximately 220,000 clones, about 75% seen once. Sequencing was performed on PBMCs. These receptor sequences come from a male donor in good health and CMV-seronegative.

The V call is TRBV30, the J call TRBJ2-3, with 8 bases fitting TRBD2. The germline gives CDR1 GTSNPN, CDR2 SVGIG (reference sequence). J lost 1 base, V lost 4 bases, and 7 bases had no gene match. There are 15 residues in the CDR3. Written as DNA, the CDR3 is TGTGCCTGGACTCGGGGGGGCCGGGGCACAGATACGCAGTATTTT. It specifies CAWTRGGRGTDTQYF.

The chain couples TRBV7-9 to TRBJ1-4, with TRBD1 matching 8 bases. Germline trimming cut 5 bases from V and 4 bases from J; bases unmatched to any gene: 15. The CDR3 totals 18 residues. Germline-derived CDR1 and CDR2 are SEHNR and FQNEAQ (reference sequence). The CDR3 is CASSPRTGRVVGNEKLFF. CDR3 sequence (DNA): TGTGCCAGCAGCCCCCGGACAGGGAGGGTGGTTGGTAATGAAAAACTGTTTTTT. Combining the CDR3 with reference TRBV7-9 and TRBJ1-4 gives the whole variable domain DTGVSQNPRHKITKRGQNVTFRCDPISEHNRLYWYRQTLGQGPEFLTYFQNEAQLEKSRLLSDRFSAERPKGSFSTLEIQRTEQGDSAMYLCASSPRTGRVVGNEKLFFGSGTQLSVL.

V gene TRBV18 combines with J gene TRBJ2-5; tentative D call: TRBD1 (5 bases). This CDR3 spans 13 amino acids. Per germline, CDR1 KGHSH and CDR2 LQKENI. Trimming shortened V by 2 bases and J by 4 bases, and 8 bases separated the two germline ends. The CDR3 is CASSPFQGETQYF. For the CDR3, the DNA is TGTGCCAGCTCACCATTTCAGGGAGAGACCCAGTACTTC.

The chain uses TRBV7-9 and TRBJ2-5; maybe TRBD2 (6 bases). The ends were cut back, 5 bases at V and 4 bases at J, with 14 bases in the middle. Looked up from germline, CDR1 is SEHNR and CDR2 is FQNEAQ (reference sequence). This CDR3 spans 14 amino acids. The CDR3 reads CASSTGAGRETQYF. CDR3 coding DNA: TGTGCCAGCAGCACCGGCGCGGGGAGAGAGACCCAGTACTTC. Variable domain in full (rest from reference TRBV7-9 and TRBJ2-5): DTGVSQNPRHKITKRGQNVTFRCDPISEHNRLYWYRQTLGQGPEFLTYFQNEAQLEKSRLLSDRFSAERPKGSFSTLEIQRTEQGDSAMYLCASSTGAGRETQYFGPGTRLLVL.

The chain uses TRBV4-1 and TRBJ1-5, with 8 bases identical to TRBD1. The V gene's germline CDR1 is MGHRA and CDR2 YSYEKL. The CDR3 spans 17 residues. V lost 4 bases and J lost 0; bases outside the gene matches: 8. The CDR3 region has the DNA TGCGCCAGCAGCCCCGGACAGGGACCCTATAGCAATCAGCCCCAGCATTTT. Its protein product is CASSPGQGPYSNQPQHF.

For the CDR3, the DNA is TGTGCCAGCAGCCCGGGACAGCTCAACACCGGGGAGCTGTTTTTT. This codes for CASSPGQLNTGELFF. V and J are TRBV7-3 and TRBJ2-2, with TRBD1 matching over 7 bases. CDR3 length equals 15 residues. With V trimmed by 5 bases and J by 2 bases, 5 bases remained unmatched. Germline values: CDR1 SGHTA, CDR2 FQGTGA.

This rearrangement joins TRBV6-4 to TRBJ1-5; the D is unclear. From germline, CDR1 is MRHNA and CDR2 SNTAGT. Trimming took off 2 bases at V and 7 bases at J, with 9 bases between the two ends. The CDR3 is made up of 13 amino acids. CDR3 DNA: TGTGCCAGCAGTGACGTGGTGGGCCAGCCCCAGCATTTT. Its protein product is CASSDVVGQPQHF.

The V call is TRBV30, the J call TRBJ2-5; a possible D gene is TRBD2 (5 bases). The germline V gene has CDR1 GTSNPN and CDR2 SVGIG (reference sequence). The CDR3 is 13 amino acids. Trimming stripped 1 base from V and 1 base from J, with 7 bases between. In DNA, the CDR3 is TGTGCCTGGAGTGGTAGCGCCCAAGAGACCCAGTACTTC. This codes for CAWSGSAQETQYF.

This clone has only a few counts. CDR3 amino acids: CASNMAGGMNTEAFF. CDR3 nucleotide sequence: TGTGCCAGTAATATGGCCGGGGGGATGAACACTGAAGCTTTCTTT. The rearrangement joins TRBV19 to TRBJ1-1, with a weak D call TRBD1 (5 bases). V gave up 7 bases and J gave up 0 bases, with 15 bases separating them. The CDR3 loop spans 15 amino acids. Germline V CDR1 and CDR2: LNHDA, SQIVND (reference sequence).

This chain links TRBV11-2 with TRBJ2-1; D not resolved. The germline V gene has CDR1 SGHAT and CDR2 FQNNGV. The CDR3 extends over 14 amino acids. Trimming left V 2 bases short and J 6 bases short, with 11 bases between. In DNA form, the CDR3 reads TGTGCCAGCAGCTTATCTAGTCTCGCCAATGAGCAGTTCTTC. Its translation: CASSLSSLANEQFF.

This clone was detected only a few times. V and J are TRBV5-5 and TRBJ2-5, with 10 bases matching TRBD1. The CDR3 is 15 residues long. After removal of 3 bases from V and 3 bases from J, the junction contained 5 bases not matched to a gene. CDR1 SGHKS and CDR2 YYEKEE come from the germline V gene (reference sequence). CDR3 nucleotides: TGTGCCAGCAGCTCGACAGGGGGCTTTGAAGAGACCCAGTACTTC. This encodes CASSSTGGFEETQYF.

The rearrangement joins TRBV13 to TRBJ2-6, with a weak D call TRBD2 (7 bases). Per germline, CDR1 PRHDT and CDR2 FYEKMQ (reference sequence). V shed 2 bases and J shed 4 bases, with 12 bases lying between them. This CDR3 region has 16 residues. The CDR3 spells CASSLRGAQGANVLTF. The CDR3 bases are TGTGCCAGCAGCTTACGGGGGGCGCAAGGGGCCAACGTCCTGACTTTC.

This clone was observed once. The chain links TRBV19 to TRBJ1-2, with D perhaps TRBD1 (6 bases). The CDR3 is 15 residues long. V gave up 10 bases and J gave up 4 bases, with 22 bases separating them. Germline V CDR1 and CDR2: LNHDA, SQIVND (reference sequence). The CDR3: CATMRGGGSGYGYTF. CDR3 coding DNA: TGTGCCACCATGAGGGGGGGTGGGTCCGGCTATGGCTACACCTTC.

This chain connects TRBV4-3 to TRBJ1-5; D possibly corresponds to TRBD1 (5 bases). The CDR3 is 19 amino acids. Looked up from germline, CDR1 is LGHNA and CDR2 is YSLEER. V shed 1 base and J shed 2 bases, with 21 bases lying between them. CDR3 DNA: TGCGCCAGCAGCCAAGTTCTAGGGGCGCTGGGAAATGGCAATCAGCCCCAGCATTTT. Amino acids: CASSQVLGALGNGNQPQHF.

Only a few counts were recorded for this clone. V is TRBV6-1 and J is TRBJ2-3, with D possibly being TRBD1 (6 bases). This CDR3 spans 16 amino acids. V was pared by 4 bases and J by 7 bases, with 21 bases between. Per the germline V gene, CDR1 is MNHNS and CDR2 is SASEGT. The DNA for the CDR3 is TGTGCCAGCAGTGCTGTGGGACACCCGGGCCCCCATACGCAGTATTTT. This codes for CASSAVGHPGPHTQYF.

The chain carries TRBV27 and TRBJ1-1, with D unresolved. The germline V and J ends were trimmed by 7 bases and 4 bases, with 13 bases remaining between them. CDR3 length: 13 amino acids. CDR1 is MNHEY and CDR2 is SMNVEV in the germline V gene (reference sequence). CDR3 DNA sequence: TGTGCCAGCAAACCGGGAGGGAGCACTGAAGCTTTCTTT. This codes for CASKPGGSTEAFF.

The chain is built from TRBV2 and TRBJ2-3, with 9 nucleotides matching TRBD2. Germline CDR1 and CDR2: SNHLY and FYNNEI. The CDR3 loop spans 13 amino acids. Losses at the gene ends were 11 bases for V and 1 base for J; bases not matched to a gene: 4. The CDR3 is CAGLAGGTDTQYF. The DNA for the CDR3 is TGTGCCGGTTTAGCGGGGGGCACAGATACGCAGTATTTT.

In this sample, this clone turned up once. The rearrangement joins TRBV5-1 to TRBJ1-1, with TRBD1 matching 9 bases. Germline CDR1 is SGHRS and CDR2 is YFSETQ. The CDR3 is 14 residues long. The trim removed 2 bases at V and 7 bases at J, leaving 6 bases unmatched. CDR3 sequence reads: CASSLGTGNVEAFF. In nucleotides, the CDR3 is TGCGCCAGCAGCTTAGGGACAGGGAATGTTGAAGCTTTCTTT.

The V gene is TRBV5-1, the J gene TRBJ2-1, with D unresolved. V was clipped by 6 bases and J by 8 bases, with 12 bases between them. The CDR3 covers 12 residues. Per the germline V gene, CDR1 is SGHRS and CDR2 is YFSETQ. As DNA, the CDR3 is TGCGCCAGCATGAACGTAGTGGATGAGCAGTTCTTC. Its protein product is CASMNVVDEQFF.

This sequence joins TRBV27 and TRBJ2-7, with D tentatively TRBD2 (6 bases). CDR3 length: 16 residues. Trimming removed 5 bases at V and 4 bases at J, with 21 bases between. Germline lookup yields CDR1 MNHEY and CDR2 SMNVEV (reference sequence). CDR3: CASSTSSSATGYEQYF. The CDR3 DNA reads TGTGCCAGCAGTACCTCCTCTAGCGCCACGGGGTACGAGCAGTACTTC.

This chain joins TRBV4-3 and TRBJ2-1; 9 bases agree with TRBD2. Germline loops: CDR1 LGHNA, CDR2 YSLEER. The CDR3 extends over 15 amino acids. V was clipped by 0 bases and J by 8 bases; unmatched bases: 5. The CDR3 nucleotides read TGCGCCAGCAGCCAAGAGGCCGCGGGGGGGCATGAGCAGTTCTTC. Translating it yields CASSQEAAGGHEQFF.

The chain has TRBV9 and TRBJ1-2, with 9 nucleotides matching TRBD1. The CDR3 runs 15 residues. The junction had 8 bases not matched to a gene; V was cut back by 0 bases and J by 8 bases. From germline, CDR1 is SGDLS and CDR2 YYNGEE. The CDR3 is CASSVDGTGLRGYTF. CDR3 in DNA: TGTGCCAGCAGCGTAGATGGGACAGGGCTGCGGGGCTACACCTTC.

Only one count was recorded for this clone. J is TRBJ2-1 and V is TRBV29-1; TRBD2 might be the D (6 bases). V was shortened by 6 bases and J by 9 bases, with 18 bases between the two germline ends. Germline lookup yields CDR1 SQVTM and CDR2 ANQGSEA. This CDR3 is 13 amino acids long. DNA for the CDR3: TGCAGCGTGGGGACTTCTTCGCAGGGTGAGCAGTTCTTC. Its translation: CSVGTSSQGEQFF.

V and J are TRBV7-8 and TRBJ2-1; 7 positions match TRBD2. After removal of 0 bases from V and 2 bases from J, the junction contained 13 bases not matched to a gene. The CDR3 sequence is 19 residues long. Germline V CDR1 and CDR2: SGHVS, FQNEAQ. DNA of the CDR3: TGTGCCAGCAGCTTAGCTACCGCCGTCGGGCTAGCGGCCTACAATGAGCAGTTCTTC. It codes for CASSLATAVGLAAYNEQFF.